A single sample is the source of the 26 T cell receptor beta chains below, sequenced in a study of cytomegalovirus exposure and HLA in healthy donors. 60 Vbeta and 13 Jbeta primers were used in PCR. Measured with immunoSEQ multiplex PCR; TCRdb has only the in-frame clones, and not every one. The table has more than 95,000 clones, over 75% seen once. Sequenced sample: PBMCs. These receptors were obtained from a woman between 40 and 50 years old in good health and CMV-seropositive.

The chain recombines TRBV7-6 with TRBJ2-3, with a weak D call TRBD1 (5 bases). The CDR3 spans 16 residues. From germline, CDR1 is SGHVS and CDR2 FNYEAQ. Trimming removed 5 bases from V and 6 bases from J, with 21 bases in between. The CDR3 DNA reads as TGTGCCAGCAGCCCCCTTTCGGTGGGGCTTTCGGATACGCAGTATTTT. Translation: CASSPLSVGLSDTQYF.

V gene TRBV28 combines with J gene TRBJ2-5; maybe TRBD2 (6 bases). The CDR3 loop spans 18 amino acids. CDR1 is MDHEN and CDR2 is SYDVKM in the germline V gene. V lost 5 bases and J 3 bases, leaving 25 bases between the germline ends. This CDR3 is CASSAWGRGTTGKETQYF. CDR3 nucleotides: TGTGCCAGCAGTGCCTGGGGACGGGGGACGACGGGGAAAGAGACCCAGTACTTC. Full variable domain (missing parts from reference TRBV28 and TRBJ2-5): DVKVTQSSRYLVKRTGEKVFLECVQDMDHENMFWYRQDPGLGLRLIYFSYDVKMKEKGDIPEGYSVSREKKERFSLILESASTNQTSMYLCASSAWGRGTTGKETQYFGPGTRLLVL.

The V call is TRBV9, the J call TRBJ2-7, with 8 bases fitting TRBD1. The germline V gene encodes CDR1 SGDLS and CDR2 YYNGEE. The CDR3 sequence is 16 residues long. The ends lost 4 bases at V and 5 bases at J; junction bases unmatched: 14. The CDR3 nucleotides read TGTGCCAGCAGCAGAGGTCTGGGACAGGCCAGGCACGAGCAGTACTTC. Its protein is CASSRGLGQARHEQYF.

The CDR3 spells CASSYPPPGSKAFF. Here the CDR3 DNA reads TGTGCCAGCAGTTACCCCCCCCCGGGGTCGAAAGCTTTCTTT. The chain couples TRBV6-5 to TRBJ1-1; D not certain. The CDR3 length is 14 residues. Germline V gives CDR1 MNHEY, CDR2 SVGAGI. V lost 2 bases and J 9 bases, leaving 16 bases between the germline ends.

This chain links TRBV11-1 with TRBJ2-1, with 9 bases aligning to TRBD1. CDR1 is SGHAT, CDR2 FQDESV, per germline (reference sequence). Losses at the gene ends were 5 bases for V and 6 bases for J; bases not matched to a gene: 2. CDR3 size: 13 residues. CDR3 sequence reads: CASSVQGANEQFF. The CDR3 region has the DNA TGTGCCAGCAGCGTACAGGGGGCCAATGAGCAGTTCTTC.

V and J are TRBV19 and TRBJ1-6; possibly TRBD1 for D (5 bases). The CDR3 is made up of 18 amino acids. Trimming took 6 bases from V and 5 from J, leaving 23 bases between them. Germline loops: CDR1 LNHDA, CDR2 SQIVND (reference sequence). Here the CDR3 DNA reads TGTGCCAGTAGCAGTTTAGGGGCCTCCCACTATAATAATTCACCCCTCCACTTT. Translation: CASSSLGASHYNNSPLHF.

To note about this clone: The same CDR3 also results from other DNA sequences found in this sample. The chain is built from TRBV29-1 and TRBJ2-3, with 13 bases identical to TRBD2. Trimming took 4 bases from V and 1 from J; bases not matched to a gene: 8. The CDR3 loop spans 17 amino acids. From germline, CDR1 is SQVTM and CDR2 ANQGSEA. CDR3 region: CSVAPSGTSGGTDTQYF. CDR3 DNA: TGCAGCGTTGCCCCTTCCGGGACTAGCGGGGGCACAGATACGCAGTATTTT.

This chain connects TRBV19 to TRBJ1-1; 8 bases agree with TRBD1. The CDR3 has 15 amino acids. In germline, CDR1 is LNHDA, CDR2 SQIVND (reference sequence). V lost 6 bases and J lost 0; bases outside the gene matches: 6. CDR3 amino acids: CASRTDRAMNTEAFF. As DNA, the CDR3 is TGTGCCAGTAGGACGGACAGGGCGATGAACACTGAAGCTTTCTTT.

The chain links TRBV4-2 to TRBJ2-7, with D tentatively TRBD1 (6 bases). There are 16 residues in the CDR3. The germline gives CDR1 LGHNA, CDR2 YNFKEQ. V was cut by 1 base and J by 4 bases, with 17 bases left in between. CDR3 DNA sequence: TGTGCCAGCAGCCAAGGGGAATTCGTAGGGGGATACGAGCAGTACTTC. Translated: CASSQGEFVGGYEQYF.

This chain links TRBV19 with TRBJ1-6, with 8 bases fitting TRBD1. CDR3 length: 15 residues. With V trimmed by 6 bases and J by 6 bases, 7 bases remained unmatched. CDR1 is LNHDA and CDR2 is SQIVND in the germline V gene (reference sequence). The CDR3 nucleotides are TGTGCCAGTAGGCCCTCGGACAGGGCTAATTCACCCCTCCACTTT. This encodes CASRPSDRANSPLHF.

V usage is TRBV13 and J usage is TRBJ2-1, with D perhaps TRBD1 (5 bases). Trimming stripped 3 bases from V and 8 bases from J, with 14 bases between. This CDR3 spans 14 amino acids. Germline loops: CDR1 PRHDT, CDR2 FYEKMQ (reference sequence). Here the CDR3 reads CASSFPQGEDEQFF. In DNA form, the CDR3 reads TGTGCCAGCAGCTTCCCCCAGGGTGAGGATGAGCAGTTCTTC.

This clone was found once. The chain couples TRBV4-1 to TRBJ2-5; D remains ambiguous. The CDR3 is 13 amino acids. CDR1 MGHRA and CDR2 YSYEKL come from the germline V gene. The V and J ends lost 1 base and 4 bases respectively, with 7 bases between them. As DNA, the CDR3 is TGCGCCAGCAGCCAAGTGGTGGCAGAGACCCAGTACTTC. Translated: CASSQVVAETQYF.

The chain has TRBV9 and TRBJ1-3, with D perhaps matching TRBD1 (6 bases). The CDR3 is 15 residues long. Germline V gives CDR1 SGDLS, CDR2 YYNGEE. Deletions cut 3 bases from V and 4 bases from J, with 14 bases between. The CDR3 DNA is TGTGCCAGCAGCGCGCTTACAGGGTACGGAAACACCATATATTTT. This codes for CASSALTGYGNTIYF. Full variable domain (outside the CDR3, taken from reference TRBV9 and TRBJ1-3): DSGVTQTPKHLITATGQRVTLRCSPRSGDLSVYWYQQSLDQGLQFLIQYYNGEERAKGNILERFSAQQFPDLHSELNLSSLELGDSALYFCASSALTGYGNTIYFGEGSWLTVV.

The chain combines TRBV27 with TRBJ2-7, with D perhaps matching TRBD1 (6 bases). CDR1 MNHEY and CDR2 SMNVEV come from the germline V gene (reference sequence). This CDR3 has 13 residues. V lost 8 bases, J lost 1 base, and 12 bases lay in between. CDR3 sequence reads: CASRLGTSYEQYF. The CDR3 nucleotides are TGTGCCAGCCGTCTCGGGACATCCTACGAGCAGTACTTC.

V gene TRBV28 combines with J gene TRBJ1-5; D is unclear. Germline-derived CDR1 and CDR2 are MDHEN and SYDVKM. The V end was cut by 7 bases, the J end by 1 base, with 14 bases between. This CDR3 contains 15 residues. The CDR3 region is CASILTGESNQPQHF. For the CDR3, the DNA is TGTGCCAGCATTCTTACTGGGGAGAGCAATCAGCCCCAGCATTTT. Looking up the rest from reference TRBV28 and TRBJ1-5 gives the full variable domain: DVKVTQSSRYLVKRTGEKVFLECVQDMDHENMFWYRQDPGLGLRLIYFSYDVKMKEKGDIPEGYSVSREKKERFSLILESASTNQTSMYLCASILTGESNQPQHFGDGTRLSIL.

The chain combines TRBV28 with TRBJ2-1; perhaps TRBD2 as D (6 bases). This CDR3 has 12 residues. CDR1 and CDR2 from the germline V gene are MDHEN and SYDVKM. V was shortened by 5 bases and J by 15 bases, with 17 bases between the two germline ends. The CDR3 bases are TGTGCCAGCAGTGGCTCTAGCGCCACCTTGTTCTTC. Protein product: CASSGSSATLFF.

This sequence joins TRBV11-2 and TRBJ2-7; 13 nucleotides match TRBD2. Trimming cost V 1 base and J 7 bases; bases outside gene matches: 16. CDR1 is SGHAT, CDR2 FQNNGV, per germline. CDR3 length equals 19 residues. CDR3 bases: TGTGCCAGCAGCTTAGCAGGGAGGACTAGCGGGAGATCATTGGGTGAGCAGTACTTC. Translating it yields CASSLAGRTSGRSLGEQYF.

J is TRBJ2-1 and V is TRBV10-3; 7 nucleotides align to TRBD2. Germline loops: CDR1 ENHRY, CDR2 SYGVKD. The V and J ends lost 11 bases and 5 bases, in that order; junction bases with no gene match: 15. CDR3 length: 15 amino acids. The CDR3 loop is CAASTYAGTNNEQFF. Written as DNA, the CDR3 is TGTGCCGCCTCGACCTACGCCGGGACTAACAATGAGCAGTTCTTC.

V gene TRBV4-1 combines with J gene TRBJ2-2; D call uncertain. Germline V lookup: CDR1 MGHRA, CDR2 YSYEKL. V was shortened by 5 bases and J by 5 bases, with 9 bases between the two germline ends. The CDR3 is made up of 13 amino acids. Written as DNA, the CDR3 is TGCGCCAGCAGCTATACGGGTACCGGGGAGCTGTTTTTT. Protein product: CASSYTGTGELFF.

The chain couples TRBV4-1 to TRBJ1-2, with TRBD1 matching over 9 bases. CDR1 and CDR2 (germline): MGHRA, YSYEKL. The V gene end was trimmed by 4 bases and the J gene end by 3 bases; junction bases not matched to a gene: 0. This CDR3 is 13 amino acids long. This CDR3 reads CASSRQGDYGYTF. The CDR3 DNA is TGCGCCAGCAGCCGACAGGGGGACTATGGCTACACCTTC.

V is TRBV2 and J is TRBJ1-5; D uncertain. This CDR3 is 14 amino acids long. Germline values: CDR1 SNHLY, CDR2 FYNNEI. V lost 2 bases and J 0 bases, leaving 5 bases between the germline ends. The CDR3 DNA reads TGTGCCAGCAGTGAAATGAGTAGCAATCAGCCCCAGCATTTT. This sequence encodes CASSEMSSNQPQHF.

The rearrangement links TRBV2 to TRBJ2-1, with 7 bases lining up with TRBD2. Germline V gives CDR1 SNHLY, CDR2 FYNNEI. The CDR3 is made up of 14 amino acids. V shed 6 bases and J 5 bases; nucleotides not matched to a gene: 7. The CDR3 is CASRGGVIHNEQFF. CDR3 nucleotide sequence: TGTGCCAGCAGGGGGGGGGTGATCCACAATGAGCAGTTCTTC.

The DNA of the CDR3 is TGTGCCAGCAGCTTGGGGTCAGGGGGTTTCAACTATGGCTACACCTTC. Translated, it gives CASSLGSGGFNYGYTF. The V and J genes are TRBV5-4 and TRBJ1-2, with 7 bases identical to TRBD1. The CDR3 length is 16 residues. CDR1 is SGHNT, CDR2 YYREEE, per germline (reference sequence). J gave up 2 bases and V 0 bases, and 7 bases lay outside the gene matches. The full variable domain, with the rest looked up from reference TRBV5-4 and TRBJ1-2, is ETGVTQSPTHLIKTRGQQVTLRCSSQSGHNTVSWYQQALGQGPQFIFQYYREEENGRGNFPPRFSGLQFPNYSSELNVNALELDDSALYLCASSLGSGGFNYGYTFGSGTRLTVV.

The chain is built from TRBV5-1 and TRBJ2-4; no clear D gene. V shed 4 bases and J shed 2 bases, with 25 bases lying between them. In germline, CDR1 is SGHRS, CDR2 YFSETQ. The CDR3 runs 19 residues. CDR3 nucleotide sequence: TGCGCCAGCAGCCCGGTCCAAGCGAGTCACCGAGGATCCAAAAACATTCAGTACTTC. Translating it yields CASSPVQASHRGSKNIQYF.

The V call is TRBV19, the J call TRBJ1-1, with 10 positions matching TRBD1. This CDR3 spans 15 amino acids. J gave up 4 bases and V 6 bases, and 8 bases lay outside the gene matches. Per germline, CDR1 LNHDA and CDR2 SQIVND (reference sequence). For the CDR3, the DNA is TGTGCCAGTAGGCACCCGGACAGGGGGGGCACTGAAGCTTTCTTT. This translates into CASRHPDRGGTEAFF. Filled out from reference TRBV19 and TRBJ1-1, the complete variable domain reads DGGITQSPKYLFRKEGQNVTLSCEQNLNHDAMYWYRQDPGQGLRLIYYSQIVNDFQKGDIAEGYSVSREKKESFPLTVTSAQKNPTAFYLCASRHPDRGGTEAFFGQGTRLTVV.

The J gene is TRBJ2-5, the V gene TRBV5-1; 7 bases map to TRBD1. Germline assignment: CDR1 SGHRS and CDR2 YFSETQ. J was trimmed by 3 bases and V by 3 bases; bases with no gene match: 2. This CDR3 spans 13 amino acids. Here the CDR3 DNA reads TGCGCCAGCAGCTCTACAGGGGAAGAGACCCAGTACTTC. The encoded protein is CASSSTGEETQYF. The whole variable domain, filled in from reference TRBV5-1 and TRBJ2-5, reads KAGVTQTPRYLIKTRGQQVTLSCSPISGHRSVSWYQQTPGQGLQFLFEYFSETQRNKGNFPGRFSGRQFSNSRSEMNVSTLELGDSALYLCASSSTGEETQYFGPGTRLLVL.